This T cell receptor (beta chain) was recovered during a study of read filtering for tumor transcriptome and immune sequencing. Across the whole study: Patients were approximately 17 male and roughly 15 female, mean age around 70 years, range about 45 to 85.

This library used roughly 400 ng RNA and molecular barcoded adaptors spanning alpha/delta and beta/gamma chains. One entry per CDR3 protein results from TCRdb running MiXCR on the reads. This table has fewer than 90,000 distinct CDR3 sequences, 10% to 15% appearing once. This clonotype showed up just a few times. CDR1 and CDR2 from the germline V gene are MNHEY and SMNVEV (reference sequence). The CDR3 is 13 residues long. V gave up 5 bases and J gave up 7 bases, with 14 bases separating them. Bone marrow was sampled from every patient at the time of active disease. Sequences were obtained from a population of CD138-negative cells sorted from bone marrow. The sequence was collected from a donor aged 40 or older with multiple myeloma. The chain has TRBV27 and TRBJ1-1; tentative D call: TRBD1 (5 bases). CDR3 nucleotide sequence: TGTGCCAGCAGTCCACGGGACGCGGGTGAAGCTTTCTTT. Protein sequence: CASSPRDAGEAFF.